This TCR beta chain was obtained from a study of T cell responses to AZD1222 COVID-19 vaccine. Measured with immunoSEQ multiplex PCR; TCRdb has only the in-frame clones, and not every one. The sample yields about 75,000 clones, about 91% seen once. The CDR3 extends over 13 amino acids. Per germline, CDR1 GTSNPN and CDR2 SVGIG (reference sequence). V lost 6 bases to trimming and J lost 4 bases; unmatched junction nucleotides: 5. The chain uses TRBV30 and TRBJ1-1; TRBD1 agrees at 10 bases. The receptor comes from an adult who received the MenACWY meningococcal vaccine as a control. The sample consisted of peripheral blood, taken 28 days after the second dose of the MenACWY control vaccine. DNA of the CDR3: TGTGCCTGTAGGGACAGGGGACCCACTGAAGCTTTCTTT. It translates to CACRDRGPTEAFF.